These 23 T cell receptor beta chains were all obtained from the same sample, sequenced in a study of beta chain features in type 1 diabetes. Study-wide findings and caveats: Among all four CD4+ subsets, Type 1 diabetes patients had TCRB CDR3s that were moderately but significantly shorter.

Expressed TCRB transcripts got sequenced, as all isolated RNA was reverse transcribed. The repertoire was sequenced with immunoSEQ multiplex PCR; TCRdb's copy has only in-frame clones and lacks some. The sample lists hundreds of thousands of clones, around an eighth occurring once. No antigen has been identified for these receptors. The source material was naive CD4+ T cells from blood. These receptor sequences come from a man between 18 and 29 years old with type 1 diabetes.

V is TRBV6-4 and J is TRBJ1-6; no firm D call. Germline assignment: CDR1 MRHNA and CDR2 SNTAGT. V lost 2 bases to trimming and J lost 10 bases, with 9 bases between them. This CDR3 region has 13 residues. CDR3 nucleotide sequence: TGTGCCAGCAGTGACGAGGGCGGGTCACCCCTCCACTTT. Translation: CASSDEGGSPLHF.

The gene calls are TRBV5-1 and TRBJ2-7; no clear D gene. This CDR3 has 15 residues. The germline V and J ends were trimmed by 0 bases and 3 bases, with 13 bases remaining between them. Germline V CDR1 and CDR2: SGHRS, YFSETQ. The CDR3 sequence: CASSLAAGAYYEQYF. The DNA for the CDR3 is TGCGCCAGCAGCTTGGCCGCCGGAGCCTACTACGAGCAGTACTTC.

This clone was detected a few times. The chain uses TRBV6-1 and TRBJ2-7; maybe TRBD2 (6 bases). The CDR3 runs 13 residues. The germline V gene has CDR1 MNHNS and CDR2 SASEGT. Trimming removed 7 bases at V and 2 bases at J, with 12 bases between. The CDR3 nucleotides read TGTGCCAGCATTGGAGCGGGTCCCTACGAGCAGTACTTC. It translates to CASIGAGPYEQYF.

V usage is TRBV7-2 and J usage is TRBJ1-2; possibly TRBD1 for D (6 bases). CDR1 is SGHTA, CDR2 FQGNSA, per germline. The CDR3 totals 18 residues. V lost 0 bases, J lost 6 bases, and 23 bases lay in between. The CDR3 DNA follows: TGTGCCAGCAGCTTAGCGATTGGTGGGCCGTACTCAGGGGATGGCTACACCTTC. It specifies CASSLAIGGPYSGDGYTF.

There are a few counts of this clone. The rearrangement links TRBV28 to TRBJ2-7; D not resolved. Trimming left V 9 bases short and J 0 bases short, with 18 bases between. The germline CDR1 and CDR2 sequences are MDHEN and SYDVKM. The CDR3 length is 15 residues. CDR3 bases: TGTGCCAGTTCCCCCGACCGAATTAGCTCCTACGAGCAGTACTTC. This sequence encodes CASSPDRISSYEQYF.

This clone showed up just a few times. One end of the junction varies from germline; a read error may be responsible. The chain couples TRBV2 to TRBJ2-7, with 12 positions matching TRBD2. Germline CDR1 is SNHLY and CDR2 is FYNNEI. The CDR3 has 15 residues. The CDR3 DNA reads TGTGCCACCAGTTTTACTAGCGGGAGGAGTTACGAGCAGTACTTC. Translating it yields CATSFTSGRSYEQYF.

This clone was seen a few times. This chain uses TRBV4-3 with TRBJ2-7; 7 bases are shared with TRBD1. J was trimmed by 4 bases and V by 4 bases; bases with no gene match: 13. The V gene's germline CDR1 is LGHNA and CDR2 YSLEER. The CDR3 extends over 16 amino acids. The chain's CDR3 is CASSLYISGGEYEQYF. The CDR3 region has the DNA TGCGCCAGCAGCCTCTACATTTCAGGGGGAGAGTACGAGCAGTACTTC.

This clone came up a few times. The CDR3 bases are TGTGCCAGCAGCTTAGCGGGACTAGCGGGGGGGAAGACCCAGTACTTC. It translates to CASSLAGLAGGKTQYF. This sequence joins TRBV11-2 and TRBJ2-5, with 16 positions matching TRBD2. Germline V lookup: CDR1 SGHAT, CDR2 FQNNGV. The CDR3 totals 16 residues. Germline trimming cut 1 base from V and 6 bases from J; bases unmatched to any gene: 2.

The V and J genes are TRBV7-2 and TRBJ1-2; weak D call: TRBD1 (5 bases). Looked up from germline, CDR1 is SGHTA and CDR2 is FQGNSA. This CDR3 contains 14 residues. V lost 1 base, J lost 4 bases, and 10 bases lay in between. CDR3: CASSLGLGRYGYTF. In DNA form, the CDR3 reads TGTGCCAGCAGCTTAGGGCTGGGGCGCTATGGCTACACCTTC.

The gene calls are TRBV7-2 and TRBJ2-1; D is unresolved. Between the trimmed V and J ends, which lost 2 bases and 4 bases, there was a span of 12 bases. The CDR3 runs 15 residues. Looked up from germline, CDR1 is SGHTA and CDR2 is FQGNSA. CDR3 bases: TGTGCCAGCAGCTTAAAAGTCGGAGCATACAATGAGCAGTTCTTC. Translated: CASSLKVGAYNEQFF. Filled out from reference TRBV7-2 and TRBJ2-1, the complete variable domain reads GAGVSQSPSNKVTEKGKDVELRCDPISGHTALYWYRQSLGQGLEFLIYFQGNSAPDKSGLPSDRFSAERTGGSVSTLTIQRTQQEDSAVYLCASSLKVGAYNEQFFGPGTRLTVL.

The gene calls are TRBV7-8 and TRBJ2-3, with D hard to call. V gave up 5 bases and J gave up 7 bases, with 10 bases separating them. CDR1 and CDR2 (germline): SGHVS, FQNEAQ. CDR3 length: 12 amino acids. In nucleotides, the CDR3 is TGTGCCAGCAGCCTAAACTCGAATACGCAGTATTTT. Translating gives CASSLNSNTQYF.

The chain is built from TRBV11-2 and TRBJ2-7, with 9 bases matching TRBD1. After removal of 4 bases from V and 2 bases from J, the junction contained 6 bases not matched to a gene. This CDR3 comprises 15 residues. The germline V gene encodes CDR1 SGHAT and CDR2 FQNNGV. Written as DNA, the CDR3 is TGTGCCAGCAGCTCCCGGGACAGGGCAACCTACGAGCAGTACTTC. Its translation is CASSSRDRATYEQYF.

The chain couples TRBV9 to TRBJ2-3; D unclear. Germline V gives CDR1 SGDLS, CDR2 YYNGEE. This CDR3 has 13 residues. V was shortened by 4 bases and J by 2 bases, with 8 bases between the two germline ends. CDR3 loop: CASSPTNTDTQYF. CDR3 coding DNA: TGTGCCAGCAGCCCGACGAACACAGATACGCAGTATTTT.

In its sample, this clone was seen a few times. The CDR3 bases are TGTGCCAGCAGTTTAGACAGACCAAAAAACATTCAGTACTTC. The encoded protein is CASSLDRPKNIQYF. J is TRBJ2-4 and V is TRBV28; possible D gene TRBD1, 5 bases. With 2 bases removed from V and 4 bases from J, the gap between germline ends came to 9 bases. CDR3 length equals 14 residues. The germline V gene has CDR1 MDHEN and CDR2 SYDVKM.

This rearrangement joins TRBV5-1 to TRBJ2-5; TRBD2 matches 14 bases. The CDR3 has 16 residues. Trimming at V came to 4 bases and at J to 5 bases, leaving 7 bases not matched to a gene. Germline V gives CDR1 SGHRS, CDR2 YFSETQ. CDR3 in amino acids: CASSDTGLAGAETQYF. CDR3 bases: TGCGCCAGCAGCGACACGGGACTAGCGGGAGCGGAGACCCAGTACTTC.

This clone was found a few times. V and J are TRBV5-4 and TRBJ2-1; D perhaps matches TRBD2 (6 bases). Germline V lookup: CDR1 SGHNT, CDR2 YYREEE (reference sequence). Trimming cost V 4 bases and J 9 bases, with 14 bases left between them. The length of the CDR3 is 13 residues. CDR3 sequence: CASSLPSDGEQFF. CDR3 nucleotide sequence: TGTGCCAGCAGCCTTCCTAGCGACGGTGAGCAGTTCTTC.

The chain combines TRBV10-3 with TRBJ1-2; 7 nucleotides line up with TRBD1. This CDR3 is built from 14 residues. V trimming: 3 bases; J trimming: 4 bases; junction bases outside the gene matches: 5. Germline lookup yields CDR1 ENHRY and CDR2 SYGVKD. The CDR3 sequence is CAISEADRSYGYTF. For the CDR3, the DNA is TGTGCCATCAGTGAAGCGGACAGGAGCTATGGCTACACCTTC.

This clone was seen a few times. Written as DNA, the CDR3 is TGTGCCAGCAGCGTGGACTGGAACACTGAAGCTTTCTTT. Translation gives CASSVDWNTEAFF. The V and J genes are TRBV7-8 and TRBJ1-1; D unclear. The V end lost 5 bases, the J end lost 1 base, and 8 bases lay between the germline ends. The CDR3 runs to 13 residues. The V gene's germline CDR1 is SGHVS and CDR2 FQNEAQ. The full variable domain, its missing parts supplied by reference TRBV7-8 and TRBJ1-1, is GAGVSQSPRYKVAKRGQDVALRCDPISGHVSLFWYQQALGQGPEFLTYFQNEAQLDKSGLPSDRFFAERPEGSVSTLKIQRTQQEDSAVYLCASSVDWNTEAFFGQGTRLTVV.

The chain joins TRBV18 to TRBJ2-2; TRBD2 is a possible D gene (6 bases). V lost 0 bases and J 6 bases, leaving 11 bases between the germline ends. Germline CDR1 and CDR2: KGHSH and LQKENI. The CDR3 loop spans 15 amino acids. The CDR3 coding sequence is TGTGCCAGCTCACCACCGGCTAGCGTCCCCGGGGAGCTGTTTTTT. Its translation is CASSPPASVPGELFF.

A word on this clone: A read error may produce the germline difference seen at one junction end. V and J are TRBV28 and TRBJ2-7; D remains ambiguous. The CDR3 consists of 14 residues. Per the germline V gene, CDR1 is MDHEN and CDR2 is SYDVKM. The CDR3 reads CASSLSGPTYKQYF. DNA for the CDR3: TGTGCCAGCAGTTTATCTGGTCCTACCTACAAGCAGTACTTC.

This clone was detected a few times. This chain connects TRBV4-3 to TRBJ1-2; perhaps TRBD1 as D (5 bases). CDR3 length equals 14 residues. Trimming removed 5 bases from V and 1 base from J, with 11 bases in between. Germline CDR1 reads LGHNA; CDR2 reads YSLEER. CDR3 residues: CASSVDSLNYGYTF. The CDR3 DNA sequence: TGCGCCAGCAGCGTCGACAGTCTTAACTATGGCTACACCTTC.

The table lists this clone with a few counts. The chain's CDR3 is CASSQDANTGELFF. The DNA for the CDR3 is TGTGCCAGCAGCCAGGACGCGAACACCGGGGAGCTGTTTTTT. The chain carries TRBV2 and TRBJ2-2; D call uncertain. Germline V gene lookup returns CDR1 SNHLY and CDR2 FYNNEI. V was pared by 6 bases and J by 0 bases, with 8 bases between. The CDR3 runs to 14 residues.

The chain combines TRBV28 with TRBJ2-3, with 7 bases fitting TRBD1. Germline CDR1 reads MDHEN; CDR2 reads SYDVKM. With 6 bases clipped from V and 6 bases from J, the junction kept 3 bases outside the gene matches. The CDR3 has 12 amino acids. CDR3: CASRLDRDTQYF. The CDR3 DNA reads TGTGCCAGCAGGTTGGACAGGGATACGCAGTATTTT.